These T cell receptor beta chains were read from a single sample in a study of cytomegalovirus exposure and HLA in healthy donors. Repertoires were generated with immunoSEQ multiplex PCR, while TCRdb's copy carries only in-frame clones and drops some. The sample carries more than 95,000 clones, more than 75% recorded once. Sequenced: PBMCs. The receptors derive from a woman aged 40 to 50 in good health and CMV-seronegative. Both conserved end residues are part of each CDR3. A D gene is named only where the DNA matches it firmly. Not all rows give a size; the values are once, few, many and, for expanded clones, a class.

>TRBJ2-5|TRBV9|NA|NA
TGTGCCAGCAGCGGAGGAGGGCCCCTCCAAGAGACCCAGTACTTC
CASSGGGPLQETQYF
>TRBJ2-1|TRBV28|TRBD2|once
TGTGCCAGCAGCGCGAGCGGGAGCTCCTACAATGAGCAGTTCTTC
CASSASGSSYNEQFF
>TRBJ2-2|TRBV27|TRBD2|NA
TGTGCCAGCGGGGGGGATTTGACCGGGGAGCTGTTTTTT
CASGGDLTGELFF
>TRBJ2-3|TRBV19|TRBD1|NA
TGTGCCAGTAGTTTGACAGGGGCTAGCACAGATACGCAGTATTTT
CASSLTGASTDTQYF
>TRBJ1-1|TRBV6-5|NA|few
TGTGCCAGCACCGGGGGGAACACTGAAGCTTTCTTT
CASTGGNTEAFF
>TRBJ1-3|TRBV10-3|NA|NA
TGTGCCATCAGCCAGACAGTCTCTGGAAACACCATATATTTT
CAISQTVSGNTIYF
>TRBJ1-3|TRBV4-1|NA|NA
TGCGCCAGCAGCCAAGAGGGCAGGGCCCCTTTCTCTGGAAACACCATATATTTT
CASSQEGRAPFSGNTIYF
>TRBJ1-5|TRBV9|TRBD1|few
TGTGCCAGCAGCCCGACAGGGTACGATTATCAGCCCCAGCATTTT
CASSPTGYDYQPQHF
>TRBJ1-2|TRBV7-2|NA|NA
TGTGCCAGCAGCTTATCCCCAGGCAACTATGGCTACACCTTC
CASSLSPGNYGYTF
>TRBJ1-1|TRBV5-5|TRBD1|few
TGTGCCAGCAGCAGAGACAGGGCATACCTCGACACTGAAGCTTTCTTT
CASSRDRAYLDTEAFF
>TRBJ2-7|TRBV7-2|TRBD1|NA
TGTGCCAGCAGCTTAGCTTCGGGACAGATCTACGAGCAGTACTTC
CASSLASGQIYEQYF
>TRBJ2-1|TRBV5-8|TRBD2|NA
TGTGCCACCTCCTGGGAAGCGGGAGTAAATGAGCAGTTCTTC
CATSWEAGVNEQFF
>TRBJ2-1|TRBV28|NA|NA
TGTGCCAGCAGTTCCCGGGTCGGTTCCGTCTACAATGAGCAGTTCTTC
CASSSRVGSVYNEQFF
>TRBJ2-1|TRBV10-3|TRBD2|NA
TGTGCCATCAAATCTGGCGCTAGCGGGAGTAGGTACAATGAGCAGTTCTTC
CAIKSGASGSRYNEQFF
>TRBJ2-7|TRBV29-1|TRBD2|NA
TGCAGCGTTGCCCTTTGGACTAGCTCCTACGAGCAGTACTTC
CSVALWTSSYEQYF
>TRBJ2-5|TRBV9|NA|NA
TGTGCCAGCAGCGTCGACGGGAGCAGAGAGACCCAGTACTTC
CASSVDGSRETQYF
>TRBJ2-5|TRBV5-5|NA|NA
TGTGCCAGCAGCCCAACCCCTAGTGGAGGGGAGTGGGAGACCCAGTACTTC
CASSPTPSGGEWETQYF
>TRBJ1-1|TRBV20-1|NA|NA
TGCAGTGTTCCGCAGGGTGAAGCTTTCTTT
CSVPQGEAFF
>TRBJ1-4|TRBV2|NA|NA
TGTGCCAGCAGTGAATATGCACAGCCTGAAAAACTGTTTTTT
CASSEYAQPEKLFF
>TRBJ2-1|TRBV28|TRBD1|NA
TGTGCCAGCAGTTTTTGGTCGCCTGCGGACAGGGAAAATGAGCAGTTCTTC
CASSFWSPADRENEQFF
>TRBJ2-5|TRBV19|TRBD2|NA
TGTGCCAGTAGTATCAGGCTAGCGGGAGGGCGTAAGACCCAGTACTTC
CASSIRLAGGRKTQYF
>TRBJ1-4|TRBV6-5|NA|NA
TGTGCCAGCAGGGGGCCGGGGGGAAAACTGTTTTTT
CASRGPGGKLFF
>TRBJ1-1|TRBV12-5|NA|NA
TGTGCTAGTGGTTTTGAACGAGCCGAAGCTTTCTTT
CASGFERAEAFF
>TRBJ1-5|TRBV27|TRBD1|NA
TGTGCCAGCAGCCCCCGTATGCGGACAGGGGGCTCTATTAGCAATCAGCCCCAGCATTTT
CASSPRMRTGGSISNQPQHF
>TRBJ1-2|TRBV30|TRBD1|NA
TGTGCCTGGAGTCCCGGGACAGCGGGCTACACCTTC
CAWSPGTAGYTF
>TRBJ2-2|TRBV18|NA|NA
TGTGCCAGCTCACCCAGCGGGAACACCGGGGAGCTGTTTTTT
CASSPSGNTGELFF
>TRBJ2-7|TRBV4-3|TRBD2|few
TGCGCCAGCAGCCAAGAAAGACAAGCGGGAGAAGAGCAGTACTTC
CASSQERQAGEEQYF
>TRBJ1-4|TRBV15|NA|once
TGTGCCACCAGCAGAGCCTACTACTTAACCGGGTCTATTAATGAAAAACTGTTTTTT
CATSRAYYLTGSINEKLFF
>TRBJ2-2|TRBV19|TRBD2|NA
TGTGCCAGTAGCACTAGCGCGAACACCGGGGAGCTGTTTTTT
CASSTSANTGELFF
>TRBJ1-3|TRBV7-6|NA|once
TGTGCCAGCAGCCCCACTCCTGGAAACACCATATATTTT
CASSPTPGNTIYF
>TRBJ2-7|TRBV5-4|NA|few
TGTGCCAGCAGCCGCGGGGCGGGTTGGACCTCCTACGAGCAGTACTTC
CASSRGAGWTSYEQYF
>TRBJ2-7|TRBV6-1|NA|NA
TGTGCCAGCGAGGGGGGGGTCGGGGAGCAGTACTTC
CASEGGVGEQYF
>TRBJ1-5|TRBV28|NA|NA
TGTGCCAGCACCTTATGGGCGAGAGGCGATCAGCCCCAGCATTTT
CASTLWARGDQPQHF
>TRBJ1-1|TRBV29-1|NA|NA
TGCAGCGTAGGGGCAGGGTCTGAAGCTTTCTTT
CSVGAGSEAFF
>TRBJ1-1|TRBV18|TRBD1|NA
TGTGCCAGCTCCCAGGGACAGGCCATGGCATTGAACACTGAAGCTTTCTTT
CASSQGQAMALNTEAFF
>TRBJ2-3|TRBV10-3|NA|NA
TGTGCCATCAGTGAGGGCCCAGATACGCAGTATTTT
CAISEGPDTQYF
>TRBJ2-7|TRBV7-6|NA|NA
TGTGCCAGCAGCCCAGGTCCGCAGAGTTTCTACGAGCAGTACTTC
CASSPGPQSFYEQYF
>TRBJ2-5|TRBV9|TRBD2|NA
TGTGCCAGCACGGCGGGAGTGGACTACCAAGAGACCCAGTACTTC
CASTAGVDYQETQYF
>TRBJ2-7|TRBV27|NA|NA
TGTGCCAGCAGTTACGGGACTCACTACGAGCAGTACTTC
CASSYGTHYEQYF
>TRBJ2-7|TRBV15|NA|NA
TGTGCCACCAGCAGGGACCCAAGGGGCAGGTCTTCCTACGAGCAGTACTTC
CATSRDPRGRSSYEQYF
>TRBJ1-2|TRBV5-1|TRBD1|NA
TGCGCCAGCAGCGGGGGACAGGAGGGAGGGGACAACTATGGCTACACCTTC
CASSGGQEGGDNYGYTF
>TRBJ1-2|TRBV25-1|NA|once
TGTGCCAGCAGTCTGGCAGGGCTTAACTATGGCTACACCTTC
CASSLAGLNYGYTF
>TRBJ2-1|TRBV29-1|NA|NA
TGCAGCGTTGAAGGCTTCCAGCCTAGAAGGTCCTACAATGAGCAGTTCTTC
CSVEGFQPRRSYNEQFF
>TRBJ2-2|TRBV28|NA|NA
TGTGCCAGCAGTGTGACAAACCCTACGAACACCGGGGAGCTGTTTTTT
CASSVTNPTNTGELFF
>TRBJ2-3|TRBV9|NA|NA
TGTGCCAGCAGCCCGACAGCTTCAAATACGCAGTATTTT
CASSPTASNTQYF
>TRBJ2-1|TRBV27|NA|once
TGTGCCAGCAGAACGGGAGACGAGCAGTTCTTC
CASRTGDEQFF
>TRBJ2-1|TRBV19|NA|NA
TGTGCCAGCGCAATGGGGCGTCAGCAGTTCTTC
CASAMGRQQFF
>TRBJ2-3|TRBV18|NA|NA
TGTGCCAGCTCACCACAAGGGGCCCCTAGCACAGATACGCAGTATTTT
CASSPQGAPSTDTQYF
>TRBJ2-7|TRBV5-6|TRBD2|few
TGTGCCAGCAGGCCCCCCCCGGGACTAGCGGGAGGGAAACCCTACGAGCAGTACTTC
CASRPPPGLAGGKPYEQYF
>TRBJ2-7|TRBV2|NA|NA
TGTGCCAGCAGTGAAGTGGCAACCTACGAGCAGTACTTC
CASSEVATYEQYF
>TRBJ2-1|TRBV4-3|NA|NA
TGCGCCAGCAGCCTTGTCTCTGGGCTAGGGGTTTATAATGAGCAGTTCTTC
CASSLVSGLGVYNEQFF
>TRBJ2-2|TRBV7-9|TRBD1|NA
TGTGCCAGCAGCCAACGGACAGGACCCGGGGAGCTGTTTTTT
CASSQRTGPGELFF
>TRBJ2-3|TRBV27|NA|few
TGTGCCAGCAGTTTGACTAGGGGAATCACAGATACGCAGTATTTT
CASSLTRGITDTQYF
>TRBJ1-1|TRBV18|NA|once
TGTGCCAGCTCACGCTGGGCGGGGGGCACTGAAGCTTTCTTT
CASSRWAGGTEAFF